This TCR beta chain was recovered during a study of cytomegalovirus exposure and HLA in healthy donors. Whole-study context: Among about 200 million T cells, an earlier analysis found around 100 million unique TCR beta sequences. Overall study results and limits: Fewer N-insertions than the approximately 610-donor mean were reportedly shown by an Asian-associated ancestry cluster in a later analysis. It emerged from a later analysis that several of the most significant clusters appeared to be linked to common viral pathogens.

At sampling all donors were nominally healthy, likely with unrecorded immune exposures. 60 Vbeta and 13 Jbeta primers were used in PCR. The assay was immunoSEQ multiplex PCR, and TCRdb's table has in-frame clones only and misses some. This sample has 70,000 or so clones, with 75% to 90% found just once. This clone was observed a few times. Antigen unknown. This TCR derives from a woman in her 30s in good health and CMV-seropositive. Source material: PBMCs.

This CDR3 is CASSGRGAGAYEQYF. The CDR3 DNA sequence: TGTGCCAGCAGTGGACGTGGTGCGGGAGCCTACGAGCAGTACTTC. The chain recombines TRBV28 with TRBJ2-7, with 7 positions matching TRBD2. There are 15 residues in the CDR3. V was clipped by 5 bases and J by 2 bases; unmatched bases: 9. Per the germline V gene, CDR1 is MDHEN and CDR2 is SYDVKM.